The 23 T cell receptor beta chains given below trace back to one sample, sequenced in a study of blood T cell repertoires in COVID-19. Measured with immunoSEQ multiplex PCR; TCRdb has only the in-frame clones, and not every one. Of 310,000 or so clones detected, around 80% appear once; the ten largest clones hold roughly 1.1%. The sequenced material came from peripheral blood. Source of these receptors: a woman in her forties or fifties with acute or convalescent COVID-19.

This clone came up once. The chain joins TRBV29-1 to TRBJ2-1, with 8 bases matching TRBD2. Germline V gene sequence: CDR1 SQVTM, CDR2 ANQGSEA. CDR3 length: 11 amino acids. J gave up 10 bases and V 7 bases, and 6 bases lay outside the gene matches. The DNA of the CDR3 is TGCAGCGCGGTTATAGCGGGAGAGCAGTTCTTC. Its protein is CSAVIAGEQFF.

This clone appeared once. The chain is built from TRBV19 and TRBJ1-1; no definite D call. The CDR3 spans 14 residues. Trimming stripped 9 bases from V and 0 bases from J, with 14 bases between. The germline gives CDR1 LNHDA, CDR2 SQIVND (reference sequence). As DNA, the CDR3 is TGTGCCAGCAGTCCCTATAGAATGAACACTGAAGCTTTCTTT. It is translated as CASSPYRMNTEAFF.

V usage is TRBV3-1 (or the pseudogene TRBV3-2) and J usage is TRBJ1-2; D possibly corresponds to TRBD1 (5 bases). CDR1 and CDR2 (germline): LGHDT, YNNKEL (reference sequence). V was trimmed by 4 bases and J by 4 bases, leaving 16 bases between them. The CDR3 sequence is 15 residues long. In DNA form, the CDR3 reads TGTGCCAGCAGCCCATTGGGGCAGGGCTCCTATGGCTACACCTTC. Amino acids: CASSPLGQGSYGYTF.

V gene TRBV9 combines with J gene TRBJ2-2, with D perhaps matching TRBD1 (5 bases). The CDR3 covers 16 residues. From germline, CDR1 is SGDLS and CDR2 YYNGEE. The germline V and J ends were trimmed by 4 bases and 1 base, with 14 bases remaining between them. CDR3 bases: TGTGCCAGCAGCCCACTCCAGGGAAGGAACACCGGGGAGCTGTTTTTT. It yields the protein CASSPLQGRNTGELFF.

The rearrangement joins TRBV28 to TRBJ1-3; unclear D gene. Germline loops: CDR1 MDHEN, CDR2 SYDVKM. There are 17 residues in the CDR3. V gave up 7 bases and J gave up 4 bases, with 23 bases separating them. Here the CDR3 reads CASTLPGGPLNGNTIYF. The DNA of the CDR3 is TGTGCCAGCACCCTTCCGGGAGGACCGCTTAACGGAAACACCATATATTTT. Complete variable domain (other parts from reference TRBV28 and TRBJ1-3): DVKVTQSSRYLVKRTGEKVFLECVQDMDHENMFWYRQDPGLGLRLIYFSYDVKMKEKGDIPEGYSVSREKKERFSLILESASTNQTSMYLCASTLPGGPLNGNTIYFGEGSWLTVV.

The chain employs TRBV7-8 and TRBJ2-7; tentatively, D is TRBD1 (5 bases). V was pared by 4 bases and J by 1 base, with 11 bases between. This CDR3 is 14 amino acids long. Per the germline V gene, CDR1 is SGHVS and CDR2 is FQNEAQ. The CDR3 here is CASSSDSASYEQYV. In nucleotides, the CDR3 is TGTGCCAGCAGCTCCGACAGTGCTTCCTACGAGCAGTACGTC.

This chain links TRBV10-3 with TRBJ2-1; no definite D call. The CDR3 totals 12 residues. The germline CDR1 and CDR2 sequences are ENHRY and SYGVKD. The V and J ends lost 4 bases and 8 bases respectively, with 9 bases between them. Written as DNA, the CDR3 is TGTGCCATCAGTGTACCCCCAGATGAGCAGTTCTTC. Translated: CAISVPPDEQFF.

The rearrangement links TRBV13 to TRBJ2-3, with D possibly being TRBD2 (6 bases). The V and J ends lost 0 bases and 1 base respectively, with 11 bases between them. In germline, CDR1 is PRHDT, CDR2 FYEKMQ (reference sequence). The CDR3 contains 16 residues. CDR3 amino acids: CASSLGFGGGTDTQYF. The CDR3 DNA follows: TGTGCCAGCAGCTTAGGTTTTGGAGGGGGCACAGATACGCAGTATTTT.

This sequence joins TRBV5-5 and TRBJ2-7; no clear D. CDR1 is SGHKS, CDR2 YYEKEE, per germline (reference sequence). This CDR3 has 12 amino acids. Trimming took off 3 bases at V and 2 bases at J, with 6 bases between the two ends. The chain's CDR3 is CASSSSAYEQYV. The CDR3 DNA follows: TGTGCCAGCAGCTCCAGTGCCTACGAGCAGTACGTC.

This clone was seen more than once but under ten times. The chain employs TRBV6-1 and TRBJ2-1; TRBD2 aligns across 15 bases. CDR1 is MNHNS, CDR2 SASEGT, per germline. This CDR3 is 18 amino acids long. V lost 3 bases, J lost 1 base, and 4 bases stayed unmatched. The CDR3 reads CASSDRGTSGRSYNEQFF. CDR3 coding DNA: TGTGCCAGCAGTGACAGGGGGACTAGCGGGAGGTCCTACAATGAGCAGTTCTTC.

The chain links TRBV24-1 to TRBJ2-1; 9 positions match TRBD1. The V and J ends lost 4 bases and 5 bases, in that order; junction bases with no gene match: 8. Germline CDR1 is KGHDR and CDR2 is SFDVKD. This CDR3 spans 16 amino acids. DNA for the CDR3: TGTGCCACCAGTGAGGACAGGGGTGGGGGTCACAATGAGCAGTTCTTC. It is translated as CATSEDRGGGHNEQFF.

The rearrangement uses TRBV29-1 and TRBJ2-7; D remains unclear. The V end lost 4 bases, the J end lost 6 bases, and 10 bases lay between the germline ends. Per the germline V gene, CDR1 is SQVTM and CDR2 is ANQGSEA. The CDR3 is made up of 11 amino acids. The CDR3 DNA reads TGCAGCGTTGGAAGTTCAGGCGAGCAGTACTTC. Encoded protein: CSVGSSGEQYF.

The rearrangement joins TRBV5-1 to TRBJ2-3; 13 positions match TRBD2. V shed 2 bases, J shed 4 bases, and the junction held 1 base outside the gene matches. This CDR3 has 15 residues. Germline V gives CDR1 SGHRS, CDR2 YFSETQ. CDR3 amino acids: CASSFGTSGADTQYF. The DNA of the CDR3 is TGCGCCAGCAGCTTCGGGACTAGCGGGGCAGATACGCAGTATTTT.

The gene calls are TRBV10-3 and TRBJ2-7, with a tentative D call TRBD2 (6 bases). Germline V gives CDR1 ENHRY, CDR2 SYGVKD. There are 16 residues in the CDR3. The ends were cut back, 0 bases at V and 2 bases at J, with 14 bases in the middle. The CDR3 coding sequence is TGTGCCATCAGTGAGTCCGGGGGACTTGATACCTACGAGCAGTACTTC. Translating gives CAISESGGLDTYEQYF.

The gene calls are TRBV27 and TRBJ1-5; no clear D gene. The germline V gene has CDR1 MNHEY and CDR2 SMNVEV (reference sequence). The V and J ends lost 2 bases and 6 bases respectively, with 8 bases between them. The CDR3 is 13 residues long. CDR3 nucleotides: TGTGCCAGCAGTTTAGAGGGAGGTCAGCCCCAGCATTTT. This codes for CASSLEGGQPQHF.

This clone was counted once. This sequence joins TRBV30 and TRBJ1-3; D gene unclear. Germline V gives CDR1 GTSNPN, CDR2 SVGIG (reference sequence). The CDR3 runs 17 residues. Trimming left V 5 bases short and J 0 bases short, with 20 bases between. The CDR3: CAWSSTVILFSGNTIYF. The CDR3 nucleotides are TGTGCCTGGTCGTCTACAGTAATTCTTTTCTCTGGAAACACCATATATTTT.

The rearrangement joins TRBV19 to TRBJ1-5, with 8 bases fitting TRBD1. This CDR3 is 15 amino acids long. V lost 3 bases to trimming and J lost 7 bases; unmatched junction nucleotides: 8. The germline CDR1 and CDR2 sequences are LNHDA and SQIVND (reference sequence). CDR3 DNA: TGTGCCAGTAGTATCTCCGACAGGGGATCCCAGCCCCAGCATTTT. It is translated as CASSISDRGSQPQHF.

The genes are TRBV19 and TRBJ1-1; TRBD1 is a possible D gene (5 bases). V shed 6 bases and J shed 5 bases, with 13 bases lying between them. The CDR3 is 13 amino acids. Per germline, CDR1 LNHDA and CDR2 SQIVND (reference sequence). The CDR3 DNA sequence: TGTGCCAGTAGGGCAGGGCGAATAACTGAAGCTTTCTTT. It translates to CASRAGRITEAFF.

This clone was seen just once. This chain links TRBV21-1 with TRBJ2-4; the table names TRBD2, a call not compared with the DNA. TRBV21-1 is described as a pseudogene. This CDR3 spans 12 amino acids. The CDR3 is CASQFPFGAQYF. For the CDR3, the DNA is TGTGCCAGCCAATTCCCTTTCGGTGCTCAGTACTTC.

The chain couples TRBV4-2 to TRBJ2-1; 10 bases line up with TRBD2. Germline trimming cut 6 bases from V and 10 bases from J; bases unmatched to any gene: 12. CDR1 is LGHNA, CDR2 YNFKEQ, per germline. The CDR3 runs to 15 residues. In DNA, the CDR3 is TGTGCCAGCAGTCTAGTAGCGGGAGGCCACGGGGAGCAGTTCTTC. This gives the protein CASSLVAGGHGEQFF.

V gene TRBV6-5 combines with J gene TRBJ1-2, with 7 bases matching TRBD1. The V segment lost 7 bases and the J segment 0 bases; nucleotides outside the gene matches: 8. The length of the CDR3 is 15 residues. Per germline, CDR1 MNHEY and CDR2 SVGAGI. The DNA of the CDR3 is TGTGCCAGCATCAGAGTCCAGGGGGCTAACTATGGCTACACCTTC. Encoded protein: CASIRVQGANYGYTF.

The chain combines TRBV21-1 with TRBJ2-1; TRBD1 is taken as the D call from the table, unchecked against the DNA. TRBV21-1 is given as a pseudogene. This CDR3 has 15 residues. CDR3 sequence: CASTDSTASYNEQFF. CDR3 in DNA: TGTGCCAGCACCGACAGCACTGCCTCCTACAATGAGCAGTTCTTC.

This chain connects TRBV6-5 to TRBJ2-7, with 12 bases fitting TRBD1. Germline assignment: CDR1 MNHEY and CDR2 SVGAGI. V gave up 9 bases and J gave up 7 bases; unmatched junction bases: 7. CDR3 length: 13 amino acids. The CDR3 protein is CASRGQGAREQYV. DNA of the CDR3: TGTGCCAGTAGGGGACAGGGGGCTCGGGAGCAGTACGTC.